Listed below are T cell receptor beta chains from one sample, sequenced in a study of PD-1 blockade in classical Hodgkin lymphoma. Measured with immunoSEQ multiplex PCR; TCRdb has only the in-frame clones, and not every one. The top ten clones hold less than 9.5% of a sample with fewer than 80,000 clones, around 75% of them seen once. This material consisted of peripheral blood mononuclear cells (PBMCs), taken before the second cycle of nivolumab. The receptors stem from a human donor with classical Hodgkin lymphoma. The CDR3 runs from the conserved cysteine through the conserved F or W. D genes are given only for firm matches. Clone size is not always given. Where it is, it says once, few, many or a class for expanded clones.

TRBJ2-7,NA,TRBV6-1,NA,CASMYPGSSYEQYF,TGTGCCAGCATGTATCCGGGGAGCTCCTACGAGCAGTACTTC
TRBJ1-5,NA,TRBV28,TRBD1,CASSSGQPSQPQHF,TGTGCCAGCAGCTCGGGACAGCCAAGTCAGCCCCAGCATTTT
TRBJ1-1,NA,TRBV6-6,TRBD1,CASYRGLGTEAFF,TGTGCCAGCTACAGGGGGCTTGGCACTGAAGCTTTCTTT
TRBJ2-7,many,TRBV6-1,NA,CASSPGGPYEQYF,TGTGCCAGCAGCCCCGGTGGCCCCTACGAGCAGTACTTC
TRBJ1-5,NA,TRBV19,NA,CASSIGNSNQPQHF,TGTGCCAGTAGTATAGGGAATAGCAATCAGCCCCAGCATTTT
TRBJ1-2,NA,TRBV5-1,NA,CASSLLSRNYGYTF,TGCGCCAGCAGCTTGCTTTCCAGGAACTATGGCTACACCTTC
TRBJ1-1,NA,TRBV28,NA,CASSSAREDTEAFF,TGTGCCAGCAGTTCGGCCAGGGAGGACACTGAAGCTTTCTTT
TRBJ2-3,NA,TRBV29-1,TRBD2,CSVQTSGSTDTQYF,TGCAGCGTTCAGACTAGCGGGAGCACAGATACGCAGTATTTT
TRBJ1-5,NA,TRBV11-2,NA,CASSLDGAGNQPQHF,TGTGCCAGCAGCCTGGACGGGGCGGGCAATCAGCCCCAGCATTTT
TRBJ2-7,NA,TRBV4-1,NA,CASSRSGPPDSLGIYEQYF,TGCGCCAGCAGCCGCTCCGGGCCGCCCGACTCCCTGGGCATCTACGAGCAGTACTTC
TRBJ1-3,NA,TRBV30,TRBD1,CAWGKDRLSGNTIYF,TGTGCCTGGGGGAAGGACAGGCTCTCTGGAAACACCATATATTTT
TRBJ2-7,once,TRBV2,NA,CATQGLRGAGEQYF,TGTGCCACCCAAGGACTGAGAGGTGCGGGGGAGCAGTACTTC
TRBJ2-3,NA,TRBV29-1,TRBD1,CSSGPGQVFGGTDTQYF,TGCAGCTCAGGACCGGGACAGGTCTTCGGAGGCACAGATACGCAGTATTTT
TRBJ1-1,NA,TRBV6-6,TRBD1,CASSYLSGGNTEAFF,TGTGCCAGCAGTTACTTGTCAGGGGGGAACACTGAAGCTTTCTTT
TRBJ1-1,NA,TRBV7-6,NA,CASSSGTPFF,TGTGCCAGCAGCTCCGGGACGCCATTCTTT
TRBJ2-3,NA,TRBV27,TRBD1,CASRYRGHTDTQYF,TGTGCCAGCAGGTACAGGGGTCACACAGATACGCAGTATTTT
TRBJ1-2,NA,TRBV6-5,TRBD1,CASNTGGASYGYTF,TGTGCCAGCAACACAGGGGGCGCGTCCTATGGCTACACCTTC
TRBJ2-7,once,TRBV5-1,NA,CASSLVQGLYEQYF,TGCGCCAGCAGCTTGGTCCAGGGTCTCTACGAGCAGTACTTC
TRBJ1-1,NA,TRBV4-1,NA,CASSQPPGVSNTEAFF,TGCGCCAGCAGCCAACCCCCCGGAGTTAGTAACACTGAAGCTTTCTTT
TRBJ2-1,NA,TRBV15,TRBD1,CATSGEVTGDEQFF,TGTGCCACCAGCGGAGAGGTAACAGGGGATGAGCAGTTCTTC
TRBJ1-1,NA,TRBV29-1,NA,CSGSGHLNTEAFF,TGCAGCGGGTCGGGACACTTGAACACTGAAGCTTTCTTT
TRBJ2-7,NA,TRBV29-1,NA,CSVDRGTHEQYF,TGCAGCGTTGACAGGGGTACCCACGAGCAGTACTTC
TRBJ1-3,NA,TRBV5-1,TRBD1,CASSLAQGAGSGNTIYF,TGCGCCAGCAGCTTGGCTCAGGGGGCAGGGTCTGGAAACACCATATATTTT
TRBJ2-7,NA,TRBV5-1,NA,CASSLTAYEQYF,TGCGCCAGCAGCTTGACCGCCTACGAGCAGTACTTC
TRBJ2-4,NA,TRBV19,NA,CASSQGGNIQYF,TGTGCCAGTAGCCAGGGGGGAAACATTCAGTACTTC
TRBJ1-5,NA,TRBV19,NA,CASSIAEAGVQPQHF,TGTGCCAGTAGTATAGCAGAGGCAGGGGTTCAGCCCCAGCATTTT
TRBJ2-7,NA,TRBV29-1,NA,CSGTLTAGSTEQYF,TGCAGCGGGACGCTTACTGCAGGGTCCACCGAGCAGTACTTC
TRBJ2-7,few,TRBV7-2,NA,CASSPGQRDEQYF,TGTGCCAGCAGCCCGGGACAGCGGGACGAGCAGTACTTC
TRBJ1-1,NA,TRBV5-4,NA,CASSLGAVMNTEAFF,TGTGCCAGCAGCTTGGGGGCGGTCATGAACACTGAAGCTTTCTTT
TRBJ1-1,few,TRBV7-3,NA,CASSLVVTRGTRAEAFF,TGTGCCAGCAGCTTAGTTGTTACGCGGGGGACCCGCGCTGAAGCTTTCTTT
TRBJ1-4,NA,TRBV5-1,NA,CASRLSGGINEKLFF,TGCGCCAGCAGATTGTCAGGTGGCATTAATGAAAAACTGTTTTTT
TRBJ2-1,NA,TRBV19,TRBD2,CASSKGLAGVFNEQFF,TGTGCCAGTAGTAAGGGACTAGCGGGAGTTTTCAATGAGCAGTTCTTC
TRBJ1-2,NA,TRBV6-1,TRBD1,CASSTGTGASYGYTF,TGTGCCAGCAGCACTGGGACAGGGGCTTCTTATGGCTACACCTTC
TRBJ2-7,few,TRBV5-4,TRBD1,CASSGQQGFDEQYF,TGTGCCAGCAGCGGGCAACAGGGGTTCGACGAGCAGTACTTC
TRBJ2-7,once,TRBV5-4,NA,CASSPKTDLGYEQYF,TGTGCCAGCAGCCCTAAGACAGACCTCGGCTACGAGCAGTACTTC
TRBJ2-1,NA,TRBV25-1,TRBD1,CASELGQGYGSKQFF,TGTGCCAGCGAGTTGGGACAGGGGTATGGGAGTAAGCAGTTCTTC
TRBJ1-3,NA,TRBV6-5,TRBD1,CASRGQGYRNTIYF,TGTGCCAGCAGGGGACAGGGATACCGAAACACCATATATTTT
TRBJ1-1,NA,TRBV28,TRBD1,CASSSDMTGRRTEAFF,TGTGCCAGCAGTTCCGACATGACAGGGAGAAGAACTGAAGCTTTCTTT
TRBJ2-5,medium-sized,TRBV5-1,TRBD1,CASSLMGQGVVETQYF,TGCGCCAGCAGCTTAATGGGACAGGGGGTTGTAGAGACCCAGTACTTC
TRBJ2-1,few,TRBV5-1,NA,CASSSRLTGGNEQFF,TGCGCCAGCAGTAGTCGACTGACCGGTGGGAATGAGCAGTTCTTC
TRBJ1-2,few,TRBV2,TRBD1,CASSRDSSYGYTF,TGTGCCAGCAGTAGGGACAGTAGCTATGGCTACACCTTC
TRBJ2-7,NA,TRBV28,TRBD1,CASSFMGQLLFSYEQYF,TGTGCCAGCAGTTTCATGGGACAGCTCCTGTTCTCCTACGAGCAGTACTTC
TRBJ1-1,once,TRBV9,NA,CASSVGGGMNTEAFF,TGTGCCAGCAGCGTAGGTGGCGGGATGAACACTGAAGCTTTCTTT
TRBJ1-2,medium-sized,TRBV9,NA,CASSVGRAPVYGYTF,TGTGCCAGCAGCGTAGGGCGAGCCCCCGTGTATGGCTACACCTTC
TRBJ1-2,NA,TRBV18,NA,CASSHRDYGYTF,TGTGCCAGCTCCCACCGGGACTATGGCTACACCTTC
TRBJ2-3,NA,TRBV6-8,TRBD2,CASSYPFASGRAAADTQYF,TGTGCCAGCAGTTACCCTTTTGCTAGCGGGAGGGCTGCGGCAGATACGCAGTATTTT
TRBJ1-3,NA,TRBV9,NA,CASRPDISGNTIYF,TGTGCCAGCCGTCCAGATATCTCTGGAAACACCATATATTTT
TRBJ1-1,few,TRBV25-1,NA,CASSAYNEAFF,TGTGCCAGCAGTGCATACAATGAAGCTTTCTTT
TRBJ2-5,once,TRBV6-5,NA,CASSYNNFGETQYF,TGTGCCAGCAGTTACAATAATTTCGGGGAGACCCAGTACTTC
TRBJ2-7,few,TRBV19,NA,CASSKRLGRGQDEQYF,TGTGCCAGTAGTAAAAGACTAGGCAGGGGCCAGGACGAGCAGTACTTC
TRBJ2-1,few,TRBV5-1,NA,CASSLSANKYNEQFF,TGCGCCAGCAGCTTGTCCGCGAACAAGTACAATGAGCAGTTCTTC
TRBJ1-5,few,TRBV30,NA,CAWSPGGMAPQHF,TGTGCCTGGAGTCCCGGCGGGATGGCACCCCAGCATTTT
TRBJ1-1,NA,TRBV7-2,NA,CASSFLGGWTEAFF,TGTGCCAGCAGCTTCCTCGGGGGGTGGACTGAAGCTTTCTTT
TRBJ2-3,NA,TRBV6-5,TRBD2,CASSYTGTSSDTQYF,TGTGCCAGCAGTTACACCGGGACTAGCTCAGATACGCAGTATTTT
TRBJ2-4,NA,TRBV27,TRBD2,CASSLQTSGGAGIQYF,TGTGCCAGCAGTTTACAGACTAGCGGGGGGGCGGGCATTCAGTACTTC
TRBJ2-2,NA,TRBV30,NA,CAWRETGELFF,TGTGCCTGGAGAGAGACCGGGGAGCTGTTTTTT
TRBJ2-2,NA,TRBV27,NA,CASSLRPTGELFF,TGTGCCAGCAGTTTACGGCCCACCGGGGAGCTGTTTTTT
TRBJ1-4,few,TRBV19,NA,CASSLVFGTNEKLFF,TGTGCCAGTAGTCTAGTATTCGGGACTAATGAAAAACTGTTTTTT
TRBJ2-3,NA,TRBV6-5,NA,CASSLTPSGDTQYF,TGTGCCAGCAGTTTGACGCCGAGTGGGGATACGCAGTATTTT